The 28 T cell receptor beta chains presented below share a single source sample, sequenced in a study of cytomegalovirus exposure and HLA in healthy donors. TCRdb keeps only in-frame clones here, not all; method: immunoSEQ multiplex PCR. The repertoire holds tens of thousands of clones, with roughly 80% as singletons. Sequencing was done on a sample of PBMCs. Receptor source: a man between 25 and 39 years old in good health and CMV-seronegative.

The chain's CDR3 is CASSLGGTAYEQYV. In DNA, the CDR3 is TGTGCCAGCAGCTTAGGCGGGACAGCCTACGAGCAGTACGTC. The V gene is TRBV7-2, the J gene TRBJ2-7, with D perhaps TRBD1 (7 bases). There are 14 residues in the CDR3. Germline V gene data show CDR1 as SGHTA and CDR2 as FQGNSA. With 1 base removed from V and 2 bases from J, the gap between germline ends came to 9 bases.

CDR3: CASSPNRGTGELFF. The CDR3 bases are TGTGCCAGCTCACCCAACAGGGGAACCGGGGAGCTGTTTTTT. This chain joins TRBV18 and TRBJ2-2; 7 positions match TRBD1. V was clipped by 3 bases and J by 5 bases; unmatched bases: 3. Germline lookup yields CDR1 KGHSH and CDR2 LQKENI. CDR3 length equals 14 residues.

This chain links TRBV27 with TRBJ1-1, with no clear D. The CDR3 runs to 14 residues. Germline V gene data show CDR1 as MNHEY and CDR2 as SMNVEV (reference sequence). Trimming cost V 7 bases and J 3 bases, with 15 bases left between them. The CDR3 loop reads CASTVLGGDTEAFF. In DNA form, the CDR3 reads TGTGCCAGCACTGTCCTGGGTGGAGACACTGAAGCTTTCTTT.

The chain carries TRBV5-6 and TRBJ2-5; 7 bases match TRBD1. The junction had 11 bases not matched to a gene; V was cut back by 4 bases and J by 5 bases. Per germline, CDR1 SGHDT and CDR2 YYEEEE. The CDR3 extends over 15 amino acids. The CDR3 DNA is TGTGCCAGCAGCAACTCTACAGGGGCATGGGAGACCCAGTACTTC. It codes for CASSNSTGAWETQYF.

The chain recombines TRBV2 with TRBJ2-5, with 12 bases fitting TRBD2. CDR3 length: 14 amino acids. Germline CDR1 is SNHLY and CDR2 is FYNNEI. V was clipped by 6 bases and J by 6 bases; unmatched bases: 5. The CDR3 here is CASSKTSGGQTQYF. CDR3 bases: TGTGCCAGCAGCAAGACTAGCGGGGGTCAGACCCAGTACTTC.

The chain is built from TRBV29-1 and TRBJ1-1; tentatively, D is TRBD1 (5 bases). This CDR3 has 12 residues. Looked up from germline, CDR1 is SQVTM and CDR2 is ANQGSEA. V lost 2 bases and J 3 bases, leaving 7 bases between the germline ends. The CDR3 DNA sequence: TGCAGCGTTGAAAAAGGGGACACTGAAGCTTTCTTT. Encoded protein: CSVEKGDTEAFF.

CDR3 coding DNA: TGTGCCTTAGCGGGGGGGTTCACAGATACGCAGTATTTT. It yields the protein CALAGGFTDTQYF. This chain uses TRBV30 with TRBJ2-3; the match to TRBD2 covers 11 bases. Germline assignment: CDR1 GTSNPN and CDR2 SVGIG (reference sequence). This CDR3 comprises 13 residues. The trim removed 7 bases at V and 2 bases at J, leaving 2 bases unmatched.

This CDR3 is CSAMTGTQAWGLFF. CDR3 DNA sequence: TGCAGCGCAATGACCGGGACTCAAGCCTGGGGACTGTTTTTT. The chain links TRBV29-1 to TRBJ1-4, with D perhaps matching TRBD1 (5 bases). The CDR3 runs to 14 residues. Germline values: CDR1 SQVTM, CDR2 ANQGSEA. V lost 7 bases, J lost 13 bases, and 25 bases lay in between.

This chain links TRBV2 with TRBJ2-2; unclear D gene. There are 12 residues in the CDR3. CDR1 SNHLY and CDR2 FYNNEI come from the germline V gene. CDR3: CGSRMVTGELFF. CDR3 DNA: TGTGGCTCCAGAATGGTCACCGGGGAGCTGTTTTTT.

The table lists this clone with many counts. As DNA, the CDR3 is TGTGCCAGCAGCGCGGGGGCAGGGTCCTACAATGAGCAGTTCTTC. Translation gives CASSAGAGSYNEQFF. The chain employs TRBV6-4 and TRBJ2-1, with TRBD2 as a possible D gene (7 bases). Deletions cut 6 bases from V and 1 base from J, with 13 bases between. Per the germline V gene, CDR1 is MRHNA and CDR2 is SNTAGT. There are 15 residues in the CDR3.

The chain employs TRBV29-1 and TRBJ2-5; D unresolved. Trimming removed 4 bases at V and 1 base at J, with 7 bases between. Germline-derived CDR1 and CDR2 are SQVTM and ANQGSEA. The CDR3 runs 12 residues. Here the CDR3 reads CSVGAVQETQYF. In DNA form, the CDR3 reads TGCAGCGTTGGGGCAGTCCAAGAGACCCAGTACTTC.

This clone has a handful of counts. This chain uses TRBV2 with TRBJ1-5; D possibly corresponds to TRBD1 (5 bases). The CDR3 length is 19 residues. The V gene's germline CDR1 is SNHLY and CDR2 FYNNEI. Trimming left V 5 bases short and J 2 bases short, with 25 bases between. The CDR3 DNA reads TGTGCCAGCAGTATGAAGAATTACGGAGCTCTAGGGGGCAATCAGCCCCAGCATTTT. It specifies CASSMKNYGALGGNQPQHF.

The CDR3 here is CASMGRDYEQYF. The CDR3 nucleotides read TGTGCCAGCATGGGCAGGGACTACGAGCAGTACTTC. The V gene is TRBV28, the J gene TRBJ2-7, with D possibly matching TRBD1 (5 bases). Germline V gene lookup returns CDR1 MDHEN and CDR2 SYDVKM. Trimming cost V 7 bases and J 3 bases, with 10 bases left between them. There are 12 residues in the CDR3.

This clone came up a few times. The rearrangement links TRBV18 to TRBJ1-5, with 7 bases lining up with TRBD1. The V gene's germline CDR1 is KGHSH and CDR2 LQKENI. With 3 bases clipped from V and 4 bases from J, the junction kept 6 bases outside the gene matches. This CDR3 has 15 residues. Here the CDR3 reads CASSPRDRSNQPQHF. The CDR3 DNA follows: TGTGCCAGCTCACCCCGGGACAGATCAAATCAGCCCCAGCATTTT. Full variable domain (missing parts from reference TRBV18 and TRBJ1-5): NAGVMQNPRHLVRRRGQEARLRCSPMKGHSHVYWYRQLPEEGLKFMVYLQKENIIDESGMPKERFSAEFPKEGPSILRIQQVVRGDSAAYFCASSPRDRSNQPQHFGDGTRLSIL.

The rearrangement uses TRBV18 and TRBJ1-5; 7 nucleotides align to TRBD1. This CDR3 has 13 amino acids. V was pared by 6 bases and J by 1 base, with 0 bases of the junction left unmatched. Per the germline V gene, CDR1 is KGHSH and CDR2 is LQKENI. The CDR3 here is CASSGQSNQPQHF. CDR3 DNA: TGTGCCAGCTCGGGACAGAGCAATCAGCCCCAGCATTTT.

This clone was detected only once. This chain links TRBV19 with TRBJ1-2; possible D gene TRBD1, 6 bases. The V end lost 6 bases, the J end lost 7 bases, and 12 bases lay between the germline ends. This CDR3 is 12 amino acids long. The germline CDR1 and CDR2 sequences are LNHDA and SQIVND (reference sequence). The CDR3: CASSNTGFGYTF. CDR3 bases: TGTGCCAGTAGCAATACAGGGTTTGGCTACACCTTC.

The V gene is TRBV11-3, the J gene TRBJ2-2, with a possible D match to TRBD2 (5 bases). The CDR3 runs to 18 residues. Germline values: CDR1 SGHNT, CDR2 YENEEA. With 0 bases removed from V and 3 bases from J, the gap between germline ends came to 17 bases. CDR3 sequence reads: CASSLELPGAADTGELFF. The CDR3 DNA reads TGTGCCAGCAGCTTAGAGCTCCCAGGAGCGGCGGACACCGGGGAGCTGTTTTTT.

This clone was seen a few times. This chain joins TRBV11-1 and TRBJ1-1, with D unresolved. V dropped 5 bases and J dropped 4 bases, with 14 bases sitting between them. This CDR3 region has 14 residues. CDR1 SGHAT and CDR2 FQDESV come from the germline V gene (reference sequence). The CDR3 sequence: CASSPGEGGTEAFF. In DNA, the CDR3 is TGTGCCAGCAGCCCCGGGGAGGGCGGCACTGAAGCTTTCTTT.

The table lists this clone with a count of one. This same CDR3 is encoded by further DNA sequences in the sample. The chain uses TRBV5-1 and TRBJ1-1; no reliable D call. Germline loops: CDR1 SGHRS, CDR2 YFSETQ. Deletions cut 0 bases from V and 3 bases from J, with 9 bases between. The CDR3 contains 14 residues. CDR3 sequence reads: CASSLGREDTEAFF. CDR3 nucleotide sequence: TGCGCCAGCAGCTTGGGAAGGGAGGACACTGAAGCTTTCTTT.

In nucleotides, the CDR3 is TGTGCCAGCACCACAGGGACGAACCAATATACGCAGTATTTT. It codes for CASTTGTNQYTQYF. V and J are TRBV9 and TRBJ2-3, with D tentatively TRBD1 (6 bases). Germline V gives CDR1 SGDLS, CDR2 YYNGEE. This CDR3 region has 14 residues. Trimming cost V 6 bases and J 7 bases, with 18 bases left between them.

CDR3 region: CASSLAVRTYEQYF. As DNA, the CDR3 is TGTGCCAGCAGCTTAGCCGTCAGAACCTACGAGCAGTACTTC. The V call is TRBV7-9, the J call TRBJ2-7; D ambiguous. CDR1 SEHNR and CDR2 FQNEAQ come from the germline V gene (reference sequence). The CDR3 has 14 amino acids. Trimming took off 0 bases at V and 2 bases at J, with 8 bases between the two ends. Full variable domain (outside the CDR3, taken from reference TRBV7-9 and TRBJ2-7): DTGVSQNPRHKITKRGQNVTFRCDPISEHNRLYWYRQTLGQGPEFLTYFQNEAQLEKSRLLSDRFSAERPKGSFSTLEIQRTEQGDSAMYLCASSLAVRTYEQYFGPGTRLTVT.

The J gene is TRBJ1-5, the V gene TRBV11-2; no clear D gene. Germline lookup yields CDR1 SGHAT and CDR2 FQNNGV. V was pared by 5 bases and J by 1 base, with 9 bases between. The CDR3 loop spans 14 amino acids. The CDR3 loop reads CASSPEWSNQPQHF. For the CDR3, the DNA is TGTGCCAGCAGCCCGGAGTGGAGCAATCAGCCCCAGCATTTT.

This chain uses TRBV5-1 with TRBJ2-3; maybe TRBD1 (6 bases). CDR1 and CDR2 (germline): SGHRS, YFSETQ. Trimming pared 6 bases from V and 0 bases from J, leaving 11 bases between. The CDR3 extends over 14 amino acids. The CDR3 here is CASMRGQSTDTQYF. CDR3 bases: TGCGCCAGCATGAGAGGACAGAGCACAGATACGCAGTATTTT.

This sequence joins TRBV7-2 and TRBJ1-2, with D maybe TRBD1 (6 bases). The germline V gene has CDR1 SGHTA and CDR2 FQGNSA. The CDR3 covers 14 residues. Trimming left V 6 bases short and J 5 bases short, with 16 bases between. This CDR3 is CASSSQGQGYGYTF. CDR3 coding DNA: TGTGCCAGCAGTTCACAGGGTCAGGGGTATGGCTACACCTTC.

The CDR3 sequence: CASSHLTEKLFF. DNA of the CDR3: TGCGCCAGCAGCCACCTAACGGAAAAACTGTTTTTT. The chain joins TRBV4-3 to TRBJ1-4; the D is unclear. Trimming left V 3 bases short and J 8 bases short, with 7 bases between. This CDR3 has 12 residues. CDR1 is LGHNA and CDR2 is YSLEER in the germline V gene.

CDR3 loop: CASSIGQGTEAFF. Written as DNA, the CDR3 is TGCGCCAGCAGCATAGGACAGGGGACTGAAGCTTTCTTT. The chain links TRBV5-1 to TRBJ1-1, with 9 bases fitting TRBD1. The CDR3 covers 13 residues. V gave up 4 bases and J gave up 5 bases; unmatched junction bases: 3. The germline V gene encodes CDR1 SGHRS and CDR2 YFSETQ. Drawing the rest from reference TRBV5-1 and TRBJ1-1, the complete variable domain is KAGVTQTPRYLIKTRGQQVTLSCSPISGHRSVSWYQQTPGQGLQFLFEYFSETQRNKGNFPGRFSGRQFSNSRSEMNVSTLELGDSALYLCASSIGQGTEAFFGQGTRLTVV.

The chain is built from TRBV5-6 and TRBJ1-4, with TRBD1 matching over 11 bases. Looked up from germline, CDR1 is SGHDT and CDR2 is YYEEEE. The ends lost 2 bases at V and 7 bases at J; junction bases unmatched: 10. This CDR3 is 17 amino acids long. The CDR3 coding sequence is TGTGCCAGCAGCTTTTTGGGACAGGGGGTTCTTATTGAAAAACTGTTTTTT. Amino acid sequence: CASSFLGQGVLIEKLFF.

The J gene is TRBJ2-7, the V gene TRBV7-3; 10 bases are shared with TRBD1. The length of the CDR3 is 15 residues. Germline CDR1 SGHTA, CDR2 FQGTGA. Unmatched junction bases numbered 5, after V lost 2 bases and J lost 4 bases. The DNA of the CDR3 is TGTGCCAGCAGCTTACTTGGACAGGGGGAATACGAGCAGTACTTC. Protein: CASSLLGQGEYEQYF.